This TCR beta chain stems from a study of blood T cells in healthy people across ages. Notes on the study in general: Older individuals had lower TCR beta diversity per million T cells (the decline was roughly linear).

There are 15 residues in the CDR3. Germline assignment: CDR1 SEHNR and CDR2 FQNEAQ (reference sequence). The V end was cut by 5 bases, the J end by 3 bases, with 16 bases between. For the second PCR, which ran for about 7 to 11 cycles, a sample-barcoded 5' primer and a J-beta primer mix were used. In TCRdb, the 5' RACE reads were re-called with MiXCR into one record per CDR3 protein. The sample contains around 1,700,000 distinct CDR3 sequences, over 25% of which appear only once. Remarks on this clonotype: The target antigen is unknown.

V usage is TRBV7-9 and J usage is TRBJ2-5; weak D call: TRBD2 (6 bases). Input material: blood. The TCR comes from a young woman in good health. CDR3 region: CASSNRIGTEETQYF. In DNA, the CDR3 is TGTGCCAGCAGCAACAGAATTGGGACTGAAGAGACCCAGTACTTC.